The clone carrying this T cell receptor beta chain has a handful of counts. Its antigen is currently unknown. CD4+ cells yielded CD45RA+ naive and CD45RA-negative memory subsets. The record originates from a study of shared clonotypes between healthy human individuals. Background on the study: Each donor contributed plates that comprised three CD4 naive, three CD4 memory, two CD8 naive and one CD8 memory.

Method: immunoSEQ multiplex PCR; TCRdb's copy keeps in-frame clones and lacks some. This repertoire shows over 850,000 clones, roughly 74% found once; its top ten account for 0.5% to 0.6%. Regarding the study as a whole: Among a handful of donors, about 4.6% of naive CD4 clonotypes were found in common. Memory subsets generally showed smaller estimated richness than naive subsets did.

CDR1 is KGHSH, CDR2 LQKENI, per germline. The CDR3 length is 17 residues. Between the trimmed V and J ends, which lost 0 bases and 4 bases, there was a span of 19 bases. The source is a man aged 18 to 29 in good health. Some clones in this sample may be carry-over from other donors' samples. The chain employs TRBV18 and TRBJ2-7, with D maybe TRBD1 (7 bases). The sequenced material came from memory CD4+ T cells from PBMCs. Described subset: CD45RA-negative fraction. DNA of the CDR3: TGTGCCAGCTCACCACCTAAAGGACAGGCGGGGACTTACGAGCAGTACTTC. This gives the protein CASSPPKGQAGTYEQYF.